Listed here is a single T cell receptor beta chain. This record comes from a study of blood T cell repertoires in COVID-19. V was pared by 2 bases and J by 7 bases, with 15 bases between. Germline values: CDR1 MDHEN, CDR2 SYDVKM. This CDR3 region has 15 residues. Clones were read by immunoSEQ multiplex PCR, and TCRdb kept only the in-frame ones, dropping some. The sample yields 300,000 to 400,000 clones, over 85% seen once. The sequenced sample was PBMCs or T cells enriched from blood (not recorded which). The receptor's source is a man aged 55 to 70 who had recovered from COVID-19. The rearrangement joins TRBV28 to TRBJ2-1; TRBD2 is a possible D gene (5 bases). The CDR3: CASSLPGSRVNEQFF. In nucleotides, the CDR3 is TGTGCCAGCAGTTTACCCGGCTCGAGGGTAAATGAGCAGTTCTTC.